Listed below are T cell receptor beta chains from one sample, sequenced in a study of shared clonotypes between healthy human individuals. Sequencing was performed with immunoSEQ multiplex PCR; in TCRdb, only in-frame clones are kept and a portion is missing. The table shows fewer than 850,000 clones, with more than 70% occurring only once. Input material: memory CD4+ T cells sorted from blood. The source is a young woman in good health. The CDR3 runs from the conserved cysteine through the conserved F or W. D genes are given only for firm matches. The size field is filled for only some rows; it gives once, few, many or a size class.

j_call clone_size d_call v_call cdr3_nt cdr3_aa
TRBJ1-5 few NA TRBV2 TGTGCCAGCAGTGCGGCCCAATATAGCAATCAGCCCCAGCATTTT CASSAAQYSNQPQHF
TRBJ2-3 NA TRBD2 TRBV28 TGTGCCAGCAGCCTTAGCGGGAGTCGGACAGATACGCAGTATTTT CASSLSGSRTDTQYF
TRBJ2-7 NA NA TRBV10-3 TGTGCCATCAGTGCTGGCGAGACCTACGAGCAGTACTTC CAISAGETYEQYF
TRBJ2-7 once NA TRBV10-3 TGTGCCACCGGGACCGAGGGCTACGAGCAGTACTTC CATGTEGYEQYF
TRBJ2-7 NA NA TRBV27 TGTGCCAGCAGTTCACACTCCTACGAGCAGTACTTC CASSSHSYEQYF
TRBJ1-2 NA TRBD1 TRBV19 TGTGCCGTCCCACAGGGGCATAACTATGGCTACACCTTC CAVPQGHNYGYTF
TRBJ2-2 NA TRBD1 TRBV27 TGTGCCAGCAGTAGAATCCAGGGGGCGGGCACCGGGGAGCTGTTTTTT CASSRIQGAGTGELFF
TRBJ1-2 few NA TRBV10-3 TGTGCTCTTCAGGAGGGAGAATACTATGGCTACACCTTC CALQEGEYYGYTF
TRBJ2-7 NA TRBD1 TRBV5-1 TGCGCCAGCATTCCAATACCGGGGACAGCCTACGAGCAGTACTTC CASIPIPGTAYEQYF
TRBJ2-5 NA NA TRBV30 TGTGCCTGGAGTCGGAGAGCTCTCCAAGAGACCCAGTACTTC CAWSRRALQETQYF
TRBJ2-7 NA NA TRBV7-6 TGTGCCAGCAGCCCGGAGGGCAGGTCCTACGAGCAGTACTTC CASSPEGRSYEQYF
TRBJ2-1 NA TRBD2 TRBV4-2 TGTGCCAGCAGCCAAGTAGCGGGAGGGTTCGCTGAGCAGTTCTTC CASSQVAGGFAEQFF
TRBJ2-7 once TRBD2 TRBV2 TGTGCCAGCGGGGGTCGGACTAGCGGGAGTTACGAGCAGTACTTC CASGGRTSGSYEQYF
TRBJ1-5 once NA TRBV5-1 TGCGCCAGCAGTACAGGGCCCAATCAGCCCCAGCATTTT CASSTGPNQPQHF
TRBJ2-7 NA NA TRBV2 TGTGCCAGCATTAGCCCCCCCCGGAGCTACGAGCAGTACTTC CASISPPRSYEQYF
TRBJ1-5 NA TRBD1 TRBV27 TGTGCCAGCAGTTTATCGAAAGGGGGCGGTCAGCCCCAGCATTTT CASSLSKGGGQPQHF
TRBJ1-2 NA TRBD1 TRBV5-1 TGCGCCAGCAGCTTGGGGGACAGGGAACGTGGCTACACCTTC CASSLGDRERGYTF
TRBJ2-2 NA TRBD1 TRBV19 TGTGCCAGTAGAAGACAGGGGGTCACCGGGGAGCTGTTTTTT CASRRQGVTGELFF
TRBJ1-1 NA NA TRBV5-1 TGCGCCAGCAGCAAGGGCCACGGAGGTACTGAAGCTTTCTTT CASSKGHGGTEAFF
TRBJ2-7 NA NA TRBV7-9 TGTGCCAGCAGCGGATACGAGCAGTACTTC CASSGYEQYF
TRBJ2-3 NA NA TRBV11-2 TGTGCCAGCAGCTCCAACCGGGGCCGAGATACGCAGTATTTT CASSSNRGRDTQYF
TRBJ2-1 NA NA TRBV21-1 TGTGCCAGCAGCAAAGTCATAGGGGAGACTAGTTGGGTTAAAACTGGTGAGCAGTTCTTC CASSKVIGETSWVKTGEQFF
TRBJ2-3 NA NA TRBV7-9 TGTGCCAGCAGCGTCAGCCAGGGCTCAGATACGCAGTATTTT CASSVSQGSDTQYF
TRBJ2-3 NA NA TRBV10-3 TGTGCCATCACTCGGGAGATAACAGATACGCAGTATTTT CAITREITDTQYF